This TCR beta chain was documented in a study of identical twins. The study, taken as a whole, reports: Conclusions were drawn cross-sectionally by statistical analysis, without following the same donors. Out-of-frame alpha sequences common to twins exhibited an excess of low generation probability. Potential partial confounding of zero-insertion analyses by invariant MAIT and iNKT cells was noted. Whereas memory repertoires showed no such difference, abundant cord blood beta clonotypes carried fewer insertions.

TCRdb reprocessed the 5' RACE reads via MiXCR and lists one record per CDR3 protein. This table holds roughly 1,500,000 distinct CDR3 sequences, roughly 35% found once. V shed 1 base, J shed 6 bases, and the junction held 7 bases outside the gene matches. The CDR3 extends over 18 amino acids. In germline, CDR1 is SGHAT, CDR2 FQNNGV. There are a few counts of this clonotype. Antigen: not known. The specimen was cord blood. The clonotype comes from a newborn girl in good health. V and J are TRBV11-2 and TRBJ2-3; 16 bases fit TRBD2. CDR3 amino acids: CASSLVRGLAGGPDTQYF. DNA of the CDR3: TGTGCCAGCAGCTTAGTAAGGGGACTAGCGGGGGGGCCGGATACGCAGTATTTT.